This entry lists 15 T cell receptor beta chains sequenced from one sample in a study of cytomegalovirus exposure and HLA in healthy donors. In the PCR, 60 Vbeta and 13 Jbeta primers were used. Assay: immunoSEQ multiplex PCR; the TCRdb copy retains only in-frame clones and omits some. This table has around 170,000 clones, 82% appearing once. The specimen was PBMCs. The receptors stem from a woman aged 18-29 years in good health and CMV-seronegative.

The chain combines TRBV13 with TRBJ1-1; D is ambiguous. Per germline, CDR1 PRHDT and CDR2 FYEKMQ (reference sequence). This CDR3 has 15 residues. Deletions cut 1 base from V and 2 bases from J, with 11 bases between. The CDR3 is CASSLDDKPNTEAFF. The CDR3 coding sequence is TGTGCCAGCAGCTTAGACGACAAGCCTAACACTGAAGCTTTCTTT.

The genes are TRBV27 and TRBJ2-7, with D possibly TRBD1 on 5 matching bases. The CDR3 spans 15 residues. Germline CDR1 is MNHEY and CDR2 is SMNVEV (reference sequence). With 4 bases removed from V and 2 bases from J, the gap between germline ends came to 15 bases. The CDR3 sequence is CASSSRTGRPYEQYF. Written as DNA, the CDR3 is TGTGCCAGCAGTTCGCGCACAGGCCGTCCCTACGAGCAGTACTTC.

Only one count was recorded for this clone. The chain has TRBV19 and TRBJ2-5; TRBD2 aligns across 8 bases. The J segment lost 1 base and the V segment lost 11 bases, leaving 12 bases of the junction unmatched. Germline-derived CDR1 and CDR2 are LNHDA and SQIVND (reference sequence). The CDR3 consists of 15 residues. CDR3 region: CASKVSGGFQETQYF. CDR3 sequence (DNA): TGTGCCTCTAAAGTGAGCGGGGGATTCCAAGAGACCCAGTACTTC. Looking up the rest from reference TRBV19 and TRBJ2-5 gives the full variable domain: DGGITQSPKYLFRKEGQNVTLSCEQNLNHDAMYWYRQDPGQGLRLIYYSQIVNDFQKGDIAEGYSVSREKKESFPLTVTSAQKNPTAFYLCASKVSGGFQETQYFGPGTRLLVL.

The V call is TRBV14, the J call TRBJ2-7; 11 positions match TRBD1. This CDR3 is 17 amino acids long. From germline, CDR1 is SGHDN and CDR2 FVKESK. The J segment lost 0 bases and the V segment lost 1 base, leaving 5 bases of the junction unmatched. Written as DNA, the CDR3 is TGTGCCAGCAGCCAAGGGACAGGGGGCCACAGCTCCTACGAGCAGTACTTC. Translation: CASSQGTGGHSSYEQYF.

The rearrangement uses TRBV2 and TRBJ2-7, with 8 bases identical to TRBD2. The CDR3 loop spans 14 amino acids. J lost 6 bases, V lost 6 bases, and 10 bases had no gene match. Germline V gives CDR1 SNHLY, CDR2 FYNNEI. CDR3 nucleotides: TGTGCCAGCAGAACCGGGACTAGTCTGTCCGAGCAGTACTTC. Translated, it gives CASRTGTSLSEQYF.

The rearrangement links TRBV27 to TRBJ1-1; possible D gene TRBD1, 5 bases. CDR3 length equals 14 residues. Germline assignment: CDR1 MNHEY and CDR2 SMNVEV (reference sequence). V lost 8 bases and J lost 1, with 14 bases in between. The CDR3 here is CASGPLGGNTEAFF. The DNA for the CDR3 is TGTGCCAGCGGACCTTTGGGGGGGAACACTGAAGCTTTCTTT.

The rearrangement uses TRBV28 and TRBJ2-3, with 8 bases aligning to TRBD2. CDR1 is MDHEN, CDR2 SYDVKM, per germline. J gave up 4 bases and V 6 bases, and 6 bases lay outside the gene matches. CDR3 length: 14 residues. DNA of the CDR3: TGTGCCAGCAGGACTAGCGATATTCCAGATACGCAGTATTTT. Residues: CASRTSDIPDTQYF.

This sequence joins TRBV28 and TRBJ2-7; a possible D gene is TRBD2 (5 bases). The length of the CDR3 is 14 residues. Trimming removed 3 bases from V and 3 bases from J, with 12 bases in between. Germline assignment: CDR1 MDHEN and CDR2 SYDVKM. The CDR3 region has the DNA TGTGCCAGCAGTTTCAGGACTGGGCGCTACGAGCAGTACTTC. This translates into CASSFRTGRYEQYF.

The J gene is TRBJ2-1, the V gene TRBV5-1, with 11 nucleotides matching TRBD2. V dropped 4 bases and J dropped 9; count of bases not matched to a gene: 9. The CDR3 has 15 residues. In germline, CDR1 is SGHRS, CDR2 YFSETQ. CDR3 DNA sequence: TGCGCCAGCAGCACCGGAACTAGCGGGGGTTCTGAGCAGTTCTTC. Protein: CASSTGTSGGSEQFF.

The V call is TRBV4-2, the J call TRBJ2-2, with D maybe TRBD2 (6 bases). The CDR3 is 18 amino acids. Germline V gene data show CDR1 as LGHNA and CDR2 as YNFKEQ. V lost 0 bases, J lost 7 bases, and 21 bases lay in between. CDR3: CASSQDKGLPNPSGELFF. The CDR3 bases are TGTGCCAGCAGCCAAGATAAAGGACTACCCAATCCGAGCGGGGAGCTGTTTTTT.

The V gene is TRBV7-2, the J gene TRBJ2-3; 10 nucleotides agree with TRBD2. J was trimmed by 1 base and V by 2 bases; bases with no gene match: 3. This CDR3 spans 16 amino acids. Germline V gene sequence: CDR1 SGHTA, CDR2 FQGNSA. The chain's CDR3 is CASSLTGTSGTDTQYF. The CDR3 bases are TGTGCCAGCAGCTTAACCGGGACTAGCGGCACAGATACGCAGTATTTT. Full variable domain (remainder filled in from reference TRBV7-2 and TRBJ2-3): GAGVSQSPSNKVTEKGKDVELRCDPISGHTALYWYRQSLGQGLEFLIYFQGNSAPDKSGLPSDRFSAERTGGSVSTLTIQRTQQEDSAVYLCASSLTGTSGTDTQYFGPGTRLTVL.

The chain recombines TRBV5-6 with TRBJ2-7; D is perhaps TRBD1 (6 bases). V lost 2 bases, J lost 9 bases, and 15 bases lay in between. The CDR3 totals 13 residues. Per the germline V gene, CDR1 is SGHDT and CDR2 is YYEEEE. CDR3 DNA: TGTGCCAGCAGCTTCGAGGTTCAGGGGTTGCAGTACTTC. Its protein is CASSFEVQGLQYF.

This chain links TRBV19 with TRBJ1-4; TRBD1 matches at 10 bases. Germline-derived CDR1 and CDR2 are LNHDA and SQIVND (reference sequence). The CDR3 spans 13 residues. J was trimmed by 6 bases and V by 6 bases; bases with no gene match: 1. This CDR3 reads CASRGTGDEKLFF. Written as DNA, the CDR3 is TGTGCCAGTAGAGGGACAGGGGATGAAAAACTGTTTTTT.

In DNA, the CDR3 is TGTGCCAGCTCACGGACAGGGTCGAACACTGAAGCTTTCTTT. As protein: CASSRTGSNTEAFF. The V call is TRBV18, the J call TRBJ1-1; 8 nucleotides align to TRBD1. CDR3 length: 14 residues. V gave up 4 bases and J gave up 1 base; unmatched junction bases: 2. Looked up from germline, CDR1 is KGHSH and CDR2 is LQKENI.

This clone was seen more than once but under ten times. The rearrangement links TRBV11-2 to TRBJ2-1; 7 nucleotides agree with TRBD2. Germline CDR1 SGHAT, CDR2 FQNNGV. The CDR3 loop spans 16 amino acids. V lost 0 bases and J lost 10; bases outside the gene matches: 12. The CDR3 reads CASSLELWRENSEQFF. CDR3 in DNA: TGTGCCAGCAGCTTAGAGCTCTGGCGGGAGAATTCGGAGCAGTTCTTC.